Listed below are T cell receptor beta chains from one sample, sequenced in a study of CD8+ T cells in alopecia areata. Libraries were prepared by immunoSEQ multiplex PCR; TCRdb keeps only in-frame clonotypes and omits some of them. The top ten clones hold more than 3.5% of a sample with about 210,000 clones, 64% of them seen once. This specimen was CD4+ T cells sorted from blood, taken at week 4, from a patient treated with tofacitinib. The receptors originated from a human donor with alopecia areata. Both conserved end residues are part of each CDR3. Fields, in order: V gene, clone size, J gene, D gene, CDR3 DNA, CDR3 protein. D genes are given only for firm matches. Rows give clone size only sometimes, using once, few, many, or a class for an expanded clone.

TRBV10-3	-	TRBJ2-3	-	TGTGCCATCAGTGGCACAGATACGCAGTATTTT	CAISGTDTQYF
TRBV15	-	TRBJ1-1	-	TGTGCCACCAGCAGAGGGGGATCCGCTCGGGCCACTGAAGCTTTCTTT	CATSRGGSARATEAFF
TRBV6-6	-	TRBJ2-1	-	TGTGCCAGCAGTGGACAAGGGGGGAACAATGAGCAGTTCTTC	CASSGQGGNNEQFF
TRBV4-1	-	TRBJ2-1	-	TGCGCCAGCAGCCCTAGCACCTTTTGGGGGCAGTTCTTC	CASSPSTFWGQFF
TRBV19	-	TRBJ1-1	-	TGTGCCAGTAGTGGGCTGACAGCGAACACTGAAGCTTTCTTT	CASSGLTANTEAFF
TRBV6-5	few	TRBJ2-5	TRBD1	TGTGCCAGCAGTCGGGACAGCCCCTCGCAAGGAACCCAGTACTTC	CASSRDSPSQGTQYF
TRBV15	-	TRBJ2-5	-	TGTGCCACCAGCAGGACCTATTTCGAGACCCAGTACTTC	CATSRTYFETQYF
TRBV11-2	few	TRBJ2-2	-	TGTGCCAGCAGCTTAGCTGTAGCCGGGGAGCTGTTTTTT	CASSLAVAGELFF
TRBV7-9	-	TRBJ2-7	-	TGTGCCAGCAGCTTTAGGACTAATTACGAGCAGTACTTC	CASSFRTNYEQYF
TRBV2	-	TRBJ1-1	-	TGTGCCAGCAGTGGGCAGGGGAACACTGAAGCTTTCTTT	CASSGQGNTEAFF
TRBV7-8	few	TRBJ2-1	-	TGTGCCAGCAGCTTAGCGGAACTAGCATCCCGGAGTGAGCAGTTCTTC	CASSLAELASRSEQFF
TRBV13	-	TRBJ2-1	-	TGTGCCAGCAGCTTAGGGCTAGCGACCGTTGAGCAGTTCTTC	CASSLGLATVEQFF
TRBV2	-	TRBJ1-1	-	TGTGCCAGCAACTTGGAAGGGATCGCTGAAGCTTTCTTT	CASNLEGIAEAFF
TRBV9	-	TRBJ2-3	-	TGTGCCAGCAGCGTAGGTGCAGGTCGAGATACGCAGTATTTT	CASSVGAGRDTQYF
TRBV7-9	-	TRBJ1-5	-	TGTGCCAGCGCACGAGGAGTGGAGCAGCCCCAGCATTTT	CASARGVEQPQHF
TRBV27	-	TRBJ1-1	TRBD1	TGTGCCAGCAGTAACCAGGGACAGTACACTGAAGCTTTCTTT	CASSNQGQYTEAFF
TRBV25-1	-	TRBJ2-7	-	TGTGCCAGCAAGGACACTAACCTCTACGAGCAGTACTTC	CASKDTNLYEQYF
TRBV30	-	TRBJ2-5	-	TGTGCCTGGAGTATACTCCGGTCCCAAGAGACCCAGTACTTC	CAWSILRSQETQYF
TRBV2	-	TRBJ1-5	-	TGTGCCAGCAGTCAACAGGGATACGATCAGCCCCAGCATTTT	CASSQQGYDQPQHF
TRBV21-1	few	TRBJ1-1	-	TGTGCCAGCAGCAAGGGGAGCACTGAAGCTTTCTTT	CASSKGSTEAFF
TRBV30	few	TRBJ1-3	TRBD1	TGTGCCCCAAGGGACAGGGGGCTAGATGGAAACACCATATATTTT	CAPRDRGLDGNTIYF
TRBV7-2	-	TRBJ2-7	TRBD1	TGTGCCAGCAGCTCCGGGACAGGGATCCACGAGCAGTACTTC	CASSSGTGIHEQYF
TRBV29-1	-	TRBJ2-3	-	TGCAGCGGGACTCCTTGGGACACAAATACAGATACGCAGTATTTT	CSGTPWDTNTDTQYF
TRBV5-6	-	TRBJ1-2	TRBD1	TGTGCCAGCAGCGCCGCGGACAGGGGGAACTATGGCTACACCTTC	CASSAADRGNYGYTF
TRBV29-1	-	TRBJ1-1	TRBD1	TGCAGCGCCCGCCGGGACAGGGGCACTGAAGCTTTCTTT	CSARRDRGTEAFF
TRBV14	medium-sized	TRBJ2-1	-	TGTGCCAGCCGGGTGGGCCCGGGTGAGCAGTTCTTC	CASRVGPGEQFF
TRBV6-6	few	TRBJ2-5	-	TGTGCCAGCAGTTACCCAGGGGAGACCCAGTACTTC	CASSYPGETQYF
TRBV14	few	TRBJ1-2	-	TGTGCCAGCAGCCAATACAGGGACGGCTACACCTTC	CASSQYRDGYTF
TRBV2	-	TRBJ2-2	TRBD1	TGTGCCAGCAGTGGACAGGGGGTGAACACCGGGGAGCTGTTTTTT	CASSGQGVNTGELFF
TRBV27	-	TRBJ1-2	-	TGTGCCAGCACCCCTCGAGAAGGGCTTAGCGGCTACACCTTC	CASTPREGLSGYTF
TRBV29-1	-	TRBJ1-1	TRBD1	TGCAGCGCTGACAGGGGAGCTTTCTTT	CSADRGAFF
TRBV4-1	few	TRBJ2-3	-	TGCGCCAGCAGCGCACAGGGTACCACAGATACGCAGTATTTT	CASSAQGTTDTQYF
TRBV19	-	TRBJ1-2	TRBD1	TGTGCCAGTACGGGACAGGGCTATGGCTACACCTTC	CASTGQGYGYTF